This TCR beta chain was captured in a study of human T cells and chemical hapten exposure. Described time point: patch test 1, 2 weeks after DPC sensitization. Regarding treatment: therapeutic diphenylcyclopropenone sensitization with weekly scalp DPC. This clonotype was observed many times. The CDR3 consists of 12 residues. Looked up from germline, CDR1 is MNHEY and CDR2 is SMNVEV (reference sequence). V lost 8 bases, J lost 2 bases, and 10 bases lay in between. Each CDR3 protein gets one entry after TCRdb re-called the RACE reads with MiXCR. The sample records around 340,000 distinct CDR3 sequences, around 6.9% being singletons.

The material was whole blood, obtained in connection with sensitization to the hapten diphenylcyclopropenone (DPC). This receptor was taken from a woman under 30 with alopecia areata. Some clones in this sample may be carry-over from other donors' samples. V usage is TRBV27 and J usage is TRBJ2-7; tentative D call: TRBD1 (6 bases). The CDR3 here is CASRDKTYEQYF. CDR3 bases: TGTGCCAGCCGGGACAAAACCTACGAGCAGTACTTC.